This entry lists 27 T cell receptor beta chains sequenced from one sample in a study of T-cell memory formation after mild COVID-19. From the 5' RACE reads, TCRdb called clonotypes with MiXCR, one entry per CDR3 protein. The sample records roughly 400,000 distinct CDR3 sequences, 15% to 20% being singletons. Sample: PBMCs or a T cell subset sorted from them (not recorded which). Receptors were obtained from a man aged 18 to 29 who had mild COVID-19 (a few samples of this study predate the infection). Cell type and time point are not known.

In its sample, this clonotype was seen many times. The chain couples TRBV4-3 to TRBJ2-3; no firm D call. CDR1 and CDR2 (germline): LGHNA, YSLEER. The CDR3 spans 14 residues. Trimming cost V 0 bases and J 5 bases, with 9 bases left between them. CDR3 sequence reads: CASSQEEWGDTQYF. The CDR3 DNA reads TGCGCCAGCAGCCAAGAAGAGTGGGGAGATACGCAGTATTTT.

In this sample, this clonotype turned up a few times. The V and J genes are TRBV5-1 and TRBJ1-3; 10 bases map to TRBD1. CDR3 length: 15 residues. After removal of 4 bases from V and 4 bases from J, the junction contained 5 bases not matched to a gene. Germline V lookup: CDR1 SGHRS, CDR2 YFSETQ. The CDR3 loop reads CASSATGGAGNTIYF. In nucleotides, the CDR3 is TGCGCCAGCAGCGCGACAGGGGGCGCCGGAAACACCATATATTTT. Full variable domain (remainder filled in from reference TRBV5-1 and TRBJ1-3): KAGVTQTPRYLIKTRGQQVTLSCSPISGHRSVSWYQQTPGQGLQFLFEYFSETQRNKGNFPGRFSGRQFSNSRSEMNVSTLELGDSALYLCASSATGGAGNTIYFGEGSWLTVV.

The chain combines TRBV6-5 with TRBJ2-7; possible D gene TRBD1, 6 bases. V lost 5 bases and J 10 bases, leaving 15 bases between the germline ends. The CDR3 is 12 amino acids. Germline loops: CDR1 MNHEY, CDR2 SVGAGI. CDR3: CASSTGAGDQYV. In DNA, the CDR3 is TGTGCCAGCAGTACGGGTGCAGGGGATCAGTACGTC.

This rearrangement joins TRBV5-1 to TRBJ2-7; 7 nucleotides align to TRBD1. This CDR3 region has 17 residues. J gave up 0 bases and V 3 bases, and 12 bases lay outside the gene matches. CDR1 and CDR2 from the germline V gene are SGHRS and YFSETQ. CDR3 sequence (DNA): TGCGCCAGCAGCTCAAGTCCCCCGGGACAGATCTCCTACGAGCAGTACTTC. Translated, it gives CASSSSPPGQISYEQYF.

This sequence joins TRBV5-1 and TRBJ2-7, with D possibly being TRBD1 (5 bases). V was clipped by 6 bases and J by 1 base, with 17 bases between them. CDR1 is SGHRS, CDR2 YFSETQ, per germline. This CDR3 contains 15 residues. The CDR3 sequence is CASTLAQGESYEQYF. In DNA form, the CDR3 reads TGCGCCAGCACCCTCGCCCAGGGTGAGTCCTACGAGCAGTACTTC.

This clonotype was detected only a few times. J is TRBJ2-3 and V is TRBV6-2 or TRBV6-3; possibly TRBD1 for D (5 bases). V lost 8 bases to trimming and J lost 0 bases, with 9 bases between them. The CDR3 runs to 13 residues. Germline assignment: CDR1 MNHEY and CDR2 SVGEGT. The chain's CDR3 is CASEQGSTDTQYF. The DNA of the CDR3 is TGTGCCAGCGAGCAGGGAAGCACAGATACGCAGTATTTT.

V usage is TRBV7-3 and J usage is TRBJ1-2; 9 bases agree with TRBD1. J was trimmed by 6 bases and V by 2 bases; bases with no gene match: 10. This CDR3 is 16 amino acids long. Germline V gene lookup returns CDR1 SGHTA and CDR2 FQGTGA. CDR3 protein: CASSLSGTGLKNGYTF. The CDR3 DNA is TGTGCCAGCAGCTTATCCGGGACAGGGTTAAAAAATGGCTACACCTTC.

This clonotype was observed a few times. The V gene is TRBV18, the J gene TRBJ2-1; D may match TRBD1 or TRBD2 (5 bases each). Germline values: CDR1 KGHSH, CDR2 LQKENI. The CDR3 spans 17 residues. Trimming left V 0 bases short and J 7 bases short, with 19 bases between. CDR3 amino acids: CASSPPGRDGSGNEQFF. CDR3 DNA sequence: TGTGCCAGCTCACCACCGGGCAGGGACGGGTCGGGAAATGAGCAGTTCTTC.

This clonotype was found a few times. The genes are TRBV5-1 and TRBJ1-1; perhaps TRBD1 as D (6 bases). V shed 3 bases and J shed 8 bases, with 11 bases lying between them. CDR3 size: 12 residues. Germline CDR1 and CDR2: SGHRS and YFSETQ. Written as DNA, the CDR3 is TGCGCCAGCAGCTCGTCCCAGGGGGAAGCTTTCTTT. It codes for CASSSSQGEAFF.

There are a few counts of this clonotype. The V and J genes are TRBV7-2 and TRBJ2-6; D is perhaps TRBD2 (5 bases). The length of the CDR3 is 18 residues. Germline loops: CDR1 SGHTA, CDR2 FQGNSA. The V end was cut by 4 bases, the J end by 0 bases, with 16 bases between. The CDR3, as DNA: TGTGCCAGCAGCTACCAAGGAGGCCTCCCCTCTGGGGCCAACGTCCTGACTTTC. Protein product: CASSYQGGLPSGANVLTF.

This clonotype occurred a few times. The V and J genes are TRBV29-1 and TRBJ2-2, with no clear D. CDR3 size: 13 residues. V lost 4 bases and J lost 1, with 7 bases in between. Germline CDR1 SQVTM, CDR2 ANQGSEA. The CDR3 bases are TGCAGCGTTGTACTCATGAACACCGGGGAGCTGTTTTTT. It specifies CSVVLMNTGELFF.

Many counts were recorded for this clonotype. The V and J genes are TRBV6-2 or TRBV6-3 and TRBJ1-5; D is uncertain. Germline lookup yields CDR1 MNHEY and CDR2 SVGEGT. The CDR3 spans 12 residues. The V end lost 6 bases, the J end lost 8 bases, and 11 bases lay between the germline ends. The DNA for the CDR3 is TGTGCCAGCAGCCCAGGACTCGAGCCCCAGCATTTT. Protein: CASSPGLEPQHF.

The sample holds a few counts of this clonotype. V usage is TRBV4-3 and J usage is TRBJ2-1; either TRBD1 or TRBD2 may supply D (5 bases each). CDR1 is LGHNA, CDR2 YSLEER, per germline. This CDR3 spans 14 amino acids. Between the trimmed V and J ends, which lost 1 base and 5 bases, there was a span of 9 bases. In nucleotides, the CDR3 is TGCGCCAGCAGCCAAGTTTTGGGGGACAATGAGCAGTTCTTC. Its translation: CASSQVLGDNEQFF.

The genes are TRBV7-3 and TRBJ2-7; D is unclear. The CDR3 is made up of 14 amino acids. Germline loops: CDR1 SGHTA, CDR2 FQGTGA. V lost 6 bases and J 3 bases, leaving 15 bases between the germline ends. The DNA of the CDR3 is TGTGCCAGCAGGCCCGTGACGTCGCTCTACGAGCAGTACGTC. Translating gives CASRPVTSLYEQYV.

This chain connects TRBV19 to TRBJ1-5, with TRBD1 matching over 8 bases. CDR1 is LNHDA and CDR2 is SQIVND in the germline V gene (reference sequence). V lost 3 bases and J lost 5; bases outside the gene matches: 6. CDR3 size: 15 residues. This chain's CDR3 is CASSMDRVGDQPQHF. CDR3 in DNA: TGTGCCAGTAGTATGGACAGGGTGGGGGATCAGCCCCAGCATTTT.

This clonotype was counted a few times. The chain joins TRBV7-3 to TRBJ2-5; 9 nucleotides align to TRBD1. Germline V gene data show CDR1 as SGHTA and CDR2 as FQGTGA. This CDR3 spans 14 amino acids. J gave up 6 bases and V 2 bases, and 4 bases lay outside the gene matches. In DNA, the CDR3 is TGTGCCAGCAGCTTAGGGGGACAGGGACAGACCCAGTACTTC. Its protein product is CASSLGGQGQTQYF.

The rearrangement links TRBV7-9 to TRBJ2-1, with 9 positions matching TRBD1. The junction had 9 bases not matched to a gene; V was cut back by 7 bases and J by 8 bases. Germline-derived CDR1 and CDR2 are SEHNR and FQNEAQ (reference sequence). The CDR3 contains 14 residues. The CDR3, as DNA: TGTGCCAGCACCCGGGACAGGGTGGTCGATGAGCAGTTCTTC. Translating it yields CASTRDRVVDEQFF.

The rearrangement joins TRBV7-2 to TRBJ1-1, with D perhaps TRBD1 (5 bases). The V end lost 3 bases, the J end lost 5 bases, and 13 bases lay between the germline ends. The germline gives CDR1 SGHTA, CDR2 FQGNSA. The CDR3 length is 14 residues. The DNA of the CDR3 is TGTGCCAGCAGCTTTACCCCGGCAGGGACTGAAGCTTTCTTT. Its protein is CASSFTPAGTEAFF.

The chain couples TRBV5-5 to TRBJ2-7; tentatively, D is TRBD1 or TRBD2 (6 bases each). Trimming left V 3 bases short and J 4 bases short, with 14 bases between. The germline gives CDR1 SGHKS, CDR2 YYEKEE (reference sequence). The CDR3 is 14 amino acids. The CDR3 DNA reads TGTGCCAGCAGCTCGGAGGGGGGCGTATACGAGCAGTACTTC. Amino acid sequence: CASSSEGGVYEQYF.

This clonotype was seen more than once but under ten times. The chain carries TRBV4-3 and TRBJ2-4; D gene ambiguous. The CDR3 consists of 16 residues. Germline V lookup: CDR1 LGHNA, CDR2 YSLEER. V lost 0 bases, J lost 5 bases, and 14 bases lay in between. CDR3 DNA sequence: TGCGCCAGCAGCCAAGATCGATTCTCAGAGGAAAACATTCAGTACTTC. It yields the protein CASSQDRFSEENIQYF.

This clonotype was counted only a few times. This chain uses TRBV20-1 with TRBJ2-5, with 7 bases aligning to TRBD1. The ends lost 5 bases at V and 2 bases at J; junction bases unmatched: 11. The CDR3 length is 15 residues. Germline loops: CDR1 DFQATT, CDR2 SNEGSKA (reference sequence). The CDR3 nucleotides read TGCAGTGCTGGGGACAGTGGGACGGTTCAAGAGACCCAGTACTTC. Translation gives CSAGDSGTVQETQYF.

This clonotype showed up just a few times. The chain uses TRBV5-8 and TRBJ1-5; D uncertain. The germline CDR1 and CDR2 sequences are SGHTS and YDEGEE. The CDR3 has 14 amino acids. The germline V and J ends were trimmed by 5 bases and 4 bases, with 13 bases remaining between them. The CDR3 DNA is TGTGCCAGCAGTTATGATAGGGAGAATCAGCCCCAGCATTTT. Its protein is CASSYDRENQPQHF. Using reference TRBV5-8 and TRBJ1-5 for the parts outside the CDR3, the full variable domain is EAGVTQSPTHLIKTRGQQATLRCSPISGHTSVYWYQQALGLGLQFLLWYDEGEERNRGNFPPRFSGRQFPNYSSELNVNALELEDSALYLCASSYDRENQPQHFGDGTRLSIL.

This clonotype has more than one count but fewer than ten. The genes are TRBV19 and TRBJ2-3; D call uncertain. The V gene lost 4 bases and the J gene lost 4 bases, with 3 bases spanning the gap. CDR1 is LNHDA and CDR2 is SQIVND in the germline V gene (reference sequence). CDR3 length: 11 residues. The CDR3 DNA follows: TGTGCCAGTAGTACCGCAGATACGCAGTATTTT. Its protein is CASSTADTQYF.

This clonotype was recorded at least ten times. V and J are TRBV4-2 and TRBJ2-5; no reliable D call. The CDR3 length is 14 residues. V lost 1 base and J lost 3, with 9 bases in between. CDR1 is LGHNA, CDR2 YNFKEQ, per germline. CDR3 residues: CASSQGSEEETQYF. The CDR3 bases are TGTGCCAGCAGCCAAGGGTCTGAGGAAGAGACCCAGTACTTC.

This clonotype was observed a handful of times. The chain recombines TRBV12-3 or TRBV12-4 with TRBJ2-7; no definite D call. This CDR3 has 15 residues. Deletions cut 6 bases from V and 0 bases from J, with 15 bases between. CDR3 in DNA: TGTGCCAGCAGCCTACAAACACCGAGCTCCTACGAGCAGTACTTC. Protein product: CASSLQTPSSYEQYF.

This clonotype was counted only a few times. The chain recombines TRBV5-1 with TRBJ1-1; possible D gene TRBD1, 5 bases. The CDR3 consists of 15 residues. Germline CDR1 reads SGHRS; CDR2 reads YFSETQ. V lost 7 bases, J lost 1 base, and 17 bases lay in between. CDR3 sequence: CASSGPSSGNTEAFF. CDR3 bases: TGCGCCAGCTCAGGGCCAAGCTCAGGGAACACTGAAGCTTTCTTT.

V and J are TRBV7-9 and TRBJ1-2, with D possibly TRBD1 on 5 matching bases. Germline V gene data show CDR1 as SEHNR and CDR2 as FQNEAQ (reference sequence). The CDR3 length is 15 residues. The V end lost 1 base, the J end lost 5 bases, and 14 bases lay between the germline ends. CDR3 protein: CASSLGSGGIYGYTF. CDR3 nucleotide sequence: TGTGCCAGCAGCTTAGGTTCTGGGGGGATTTATGGCTACACCTTC.